The present TCR beta chain was sequenced within a study of blood T cell repertoires in COVID-19. TCRdb keeps only in-frame clones here, not all; method: immunoSEQ multiplex PCR. The repertoire holds hundreds of thousands of clones, with 75% to 90% as singletons. V shed 0 bases, J shed 1 base, and the junction held 2 bases outside the gene matches. CDR3 length equals 16 residues. Per germline, CDR1 WNHNN and CDR2 SYGVQD (reference sequence). The sequencing input was PBMCs or T cells enriched from blood (not recorded which). V and J are TRBV10-1 and TRBJ2-2; 7 nucleotides line up with TRBD2. This sequence originates from a man aged 25 to 40 who had recovered from COVID-19. This CDR3 is CASSESSGGNTGELFF. The CDR3 region has the DNA TGCGCCAGCAGTGAGTCTTCGGGGGGGAACACCGGGGAGCTGTTTTTT.